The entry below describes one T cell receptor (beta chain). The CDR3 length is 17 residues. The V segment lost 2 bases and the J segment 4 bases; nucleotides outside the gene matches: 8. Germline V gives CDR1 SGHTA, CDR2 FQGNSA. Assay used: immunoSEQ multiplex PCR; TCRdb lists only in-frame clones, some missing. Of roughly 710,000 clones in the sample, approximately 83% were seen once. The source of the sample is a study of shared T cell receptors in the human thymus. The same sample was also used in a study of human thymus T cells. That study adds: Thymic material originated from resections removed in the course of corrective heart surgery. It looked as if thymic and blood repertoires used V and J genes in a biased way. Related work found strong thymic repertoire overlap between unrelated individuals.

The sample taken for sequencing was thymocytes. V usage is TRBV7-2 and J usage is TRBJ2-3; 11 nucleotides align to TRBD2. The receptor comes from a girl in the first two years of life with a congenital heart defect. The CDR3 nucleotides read TGTGCCAGCAGCTTACTCGCTAGCGGGGGGACCGCAGATACGCAGTATTTT. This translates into CASSLLASGGTADTQYF.